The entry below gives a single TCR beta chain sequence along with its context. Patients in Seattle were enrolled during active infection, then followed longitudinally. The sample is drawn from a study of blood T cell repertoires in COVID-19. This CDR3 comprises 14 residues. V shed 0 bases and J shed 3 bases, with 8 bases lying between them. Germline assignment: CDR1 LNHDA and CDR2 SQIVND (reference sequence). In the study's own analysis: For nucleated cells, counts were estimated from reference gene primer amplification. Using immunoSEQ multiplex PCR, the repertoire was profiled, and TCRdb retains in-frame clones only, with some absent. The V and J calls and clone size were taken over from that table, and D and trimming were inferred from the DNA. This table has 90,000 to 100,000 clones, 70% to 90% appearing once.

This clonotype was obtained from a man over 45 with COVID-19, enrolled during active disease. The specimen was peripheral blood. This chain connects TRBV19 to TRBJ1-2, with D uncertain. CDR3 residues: CASSIDPVYYGYTF. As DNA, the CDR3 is TGTGCCAGTAGTATAGATCCGGTCTACTATGGCTACACCTTC.